This passage covers 32 T cell receptor beta chains from one sample sequenced in a study of T-cell reconstitution after alpha-beta-depleted transplantation in children. Unique molecular identifiers were incorporated when the TCRbeta library was constructed. TCRdb reprocessed the PCR reads with MiXCR, giving one entry per CDR3 protein. The sample shows hundreds of thousands of distinct CDR3 sequences, approximately 20% of them seen only once. The sample consisted of PBMCs from the stem cell graft donor, taken from the stem cell graft. These TCRs come from a human donor who donated a stem cell graft to a child with acute lymphoblastic leukemia.

This clonotype was seen only a few times. The chain is built from TRBV15 and TRBJ1-1, with no clear D. V gave up 0 bases and J gave up 0 bases, with 11 bases separating them. Germline V gives CDR1 LNHNV, CDR2 YYDKDF (reference sequence). This CDR3 spans 16 amino acids. CDR3 sequence reads: CATSRDGLALNTEAFF. In DNA form, the CDR3 reads TGTGCCACCAGCAGAGATGGGTTAGCCCTGAACACTGAAGCTTTCTTT. The whole variable domain, remainder taken from reference TRBV15 and TRBJ1-1, is DAMVIQNPRYQVTQFGKPVTLSCSQTLNHNVMYWYQQKSSQAPKLLFHYYDKDFNNEADTPDNFQSRRPNTSFCFLDIRSPGLGDTAMYLCATSRDGLALNTEAFFGQGTRLTVV.

The CDR3 DNA sequence: TGCGCCAGCAGCTTGGGAGCTAGCGACGAGACCCAGTACTTC. It yields the protein CASSLGASDETQYF. This chain joins TRBV5-1 and TRBJ2-5, with D tentatively TRBD2 (6 bases). Germline loops: CDR1 SGHRS, CDR2 YFSETQ. The CDR3 totals 14 residues. V was shortened by 0 bases and J by 5 bases, with 11 bases between the two germline ends.

This clonotype was picked up a small number of times. This chain joins TRBV7-8 and TRBJ2-1, with D perhaps matching TRBD2 (6 bases). V lost 4 bases and J lost 7, with 14 bases in between. CDR1 is SGHVS and CDR2 is FQNEAQ in the germline V gene. The length of the CDR3 is 14 residues. CDR3 bases: TGTGCCAGCAGCTGGTTAGCGGAAGGGAATGAGCAGTTCTTC. Protein sequence: CASSWLAEGNEQFF.

The V and J genes are TRBV18 and TRBJ2-7; D uncertain. Germline CDR1 and CDR2: KGHSH and LQKENI. Trimming took 2 bases from V and 6 from J, leaving 14 bases between them. The CDR3 covers 14 residues. CDR3 nucleotides: TGTGCCAGCTCACCAACGTCTCCCTCGGGCGAGCAGTACTTC. Amino acids: CASSPTSPSGEQYF.

The chain has TRBV28 and TRBJ1-5; weak D call: TRBD1 (6 bases). This CDR3 is built from 14 residues. Germline lookup yields CDR1 MDHEN and CDR2 SYDVKM. With 6 bases removed from V and 5 bases from J, the gap between germline ends came to 14 bases. This CDR3 reads CASRLQGGHQPQHF. The CDR3 DNA follows: TGTGCCAGCAGGTTACAGGGCGGGCATCAGCCCCAGCATTTT.

This clonotype was seen more than once but under ten times. The V call is TRBV5-1, the J call TRBJ2-1; D assignment may be TRBD1 or TRBD2 (5 bases each). V was pared by 0 bases and J by 8 bases, with 15 bases between. The CDR3 is 15 amino acids. CDR1 and CDR2 (germline): SGHRS, YFSETQ. Here the CDR3 reads CASSLVGTGLDEQFF. The CDR3 coding sequence is TGCGCCAGCAGCTTGGTGGGGACGGGCCTCGATGAGCAGTTCTTC.

This clonotype was observed a few times. The V gene is TRBV11-2, the J gene TRBJ1-1, with TRBD1 as a possible D gene (5 bases). CDR1 SGHAT and CDR2 FQNNGV come from the germline V gene. The CDR3 contains 16 residues. Trimming took off 5 bases at V and 7 bases at J, with 23 bases between the two ends. CDR3 loop: CASSPGRGLKKDEAFF. The CDR3 DNA is TGTGCCAGCAGCCCTGGGCGGGGGTTGAAAAAGGATGAAGCTTTCTTT.

This clonotype was observed a few times. The chain uses TRBV12-3 or TRBV12-4 and TRBJ2-5, with D maybe TRBD2 (6 bases). The V and J ends lost 4 bases and 5 bases respectively, with 11 bases between them. This CDR3 is 13 amino acids long. CDR3 region: CASSSGLAETQYF. CDR3 in DNA: TGTGCCAGCAGTTCGGGACTGGCGGAGACCCAGTACTTC.

The rearrangement links TRBV7-9 to TRBJ2-7; D unresolved. CDR3 length equals 14 residues. V was pared by 8 bases and J by 3 bases, with 17 bases between. Germline V gives CDR1 SEHNR, CDR2 FQNEAQ (reference sequence). CDR3 nucleotides: TGTGCCAGCTCGGCGGACGGTTTTAGCTACGAGCAGTACTTC. It yields the protein CASSADGFSYEQYF.

This clonotype has more than one count but fewer than ten. The rearrangement joins TRBV27 to TRBJ2-5, with 8 bases that match TRBD2. The germline gives CDR1 MNHEY, CDR2 SMNVEV (reference sequence). The CDR3 contains 16 residues. V was clipped by 2 bases and J by 4 bases; unmatched bases: 9. This CDR3 is CASSLSRGGGVETQYF. The CDR3 DNA is TGTGCCAGCAGTTTAAGCCGGGGGGGCGGGGTAGAGACCCAGTACTTC.

V is TRBV12-3 or TRBV12-4 and J is TRBJ1-6, with TRBD1 as a possible D gene (5 bases). The V end was cut by 6 bases, the J end by 0 bases, with 15 bases between. The CDR3 runs 17 residues. This chain's CDR3 is CASRKSGVSSYNSPLHF. Here the CDR3 DNA reads TGTGCCAGCAGGAAATCGGGGGTCAGCTCCTATAATTCACCCCTCCACTTT.

This clonotype was counted many times. This chain connects TRBV3-1 to TRBJ2-7; 8 bases are a match to TRBD1. The length of the CDR3 is 15 residues. CDR1 and CDR2 from the germline V gene are LGHDT and YNNKEL (reference sequence). The ends lost 2 bases at V and 2 bases at J; junction bases unmatched: 5. The CDR3 region is CASSQFRDRTYEQYF. In nucleotides, the CDR3 is TGTGCCAGCAGCCAATTCCGGGACAGGACCTACGAGCAGTACTTC.

The chain uses TRBV20-1 and TRBJ2-7; D is unclear. CDR1 is DFQATT, CDR2 SNEGSKA, per germline (reference sequence). This CDR3 contains 11 residues. The V end was cut by 7 bases, the J end by 3 bases, with 10 bases between. The CDR3 bases are TGCAGTGGTACTACCCACTACGAGCAGTACTTC. Amino acid sequence: CSGTTHYEQYF.

The rearrangement links TRBV5-1 to TRBJ2-1; 8 nucleotides line up with TRBD2. Per germline, CDR1 SGHRS and CDR2 YFSETQ. This CDR3 is built from 15 residues. V shed 1 base and J 8 bases; nucleotides not matched to a gene: 8. CDR3 loop: CASSLTRTSTDEQFF. Here the CDR3 DNA reads TGCGCCAGCAGCTTGACAAGGACTAGCACGGATGAGCAGTTCTTC.

This clonotype was counted between two and nine times. The chain recombines TRBV12-3 or TRBV12-4 with TRBJ1-3; 8 positions match TRBD1. The length of the CDR3 is 16 residues. V shed 6 bases and J 2 bases; nucleotides not matched to a gene: 9. Here the CDR3 reads CASRQDREIPGNTIYF. The CDR3 DNA is TGTGCCAGCAGACAGGACAGGGAAATTCCTGGAAACACCATATATTTT.

The V gene is TRBV27, the J gene TRBJ2-5; unclear D gene. The CDR3 is 16 amino acids. From germline, CDR1 is MNHEY and CDR2 SMNVEV (reference sequence). V was clipped by 2 bases and J by 2 bases, with 15 bases between them. The CDR3 sequence is CASSLRKQTLQETQYF. Written as DNA, the CDR3 is TGTGCCAGCAGTTTACGGAAGCAGACTTTGCAAGAGACCCAGTACTTC.

This clonotype was counted between two and nine times. J is TRBJ2-3 and V is TRBV20-1; D is uncertain. Germline lookup yields CDR1 DFQATT and CDR2 SNEGSKA (reference sequence). V lost 5 bases and J lost 2, with 17 bases in between. This CDR3 comprises 15 residues. The CDR3 sequence is CSAPLGPYSTDTQYF. DNA of the CDR3: TGCAGTGCTCCCCTAGGGCCTTACTCCACAGATACGCAGTATTTT.

This clonotype was observed a few times. V gene TRBV3-1 combines with J gene TRBJ2-4; D might be TRBD1 (5 bases). The germline V gene has CDR1 LGHDT and CDR2 YNNKEL (reference sequence). The CDR3 spans 14 residues. With 7 bases removed from V and 1 base from J, the gap between germline ends came to 11 bases. The CDR3 region is CASTPSGAKNIQYF. The CDR3 nucleotides are TGTGCCAGCACCCCATCAGGGGCCAAAAACATTCAGTACTTC.

This chain uses TRBV7-3 with TRBJ2-2; D uncertain. The CDR3 has 14 residues. V dropped 2 bases and J dropped 5 bases, with 9 bases sitting between them. Germline CDR1 SGHTA, CDR2 FQGTGA. CDR3 DNA sequence: TGTGCCAGCAGCTTAGAGCTTAGGACCGGGGAGCTGTTTTTT. Translation gives CASSLELRTGELFF.

This chain links TRBV7-8 with TRBJ1-4; D call uncertain. The CDR3 length is 14 residues. V was shortened by 2 bases and J by 4 bases, with 8 bases between the two germline ends. Germline V CDR1 and CDR2: SGHVS, FQNEAQ. CDR3 region: CASSLRRFNEKLFF. In DNA, the CDR3 is TGTGCCAGCAGCTTACGACGGTTTAATGAAAAACTGTTTTTT.

Turning to this clonotype: Sequence at one end of the junction differs from germline and may be a read error. The rearrangement joins TRBV6-5 to TRBJ2-1; D may be TRBD1 or TRBD2 (5 bases each). From germline, CDR1 is MNHEY and CDR2 SVGAGI. The CDR3 extends over 16 amino acids. The CDR3: CASTYAEGSSYNEQFF. CDR3 sequence (DNA): TGTGCCAGCACTTACGCCGAGGGGAGCTCCTACAATGAGCAGTTCTTC.

There are a few counts of this clonotype. V gene TRBV20-1 combines with J gene TRBJ2-1; 9 nucleotides agree with TRBD1. Looked up from germline, CDR1 is DFQATT and CDR2 is SNEGSKA (reference sequence). This CDR3 has 16 residues. Unmatched junction bases numbered 14, after V lost 3 bases and J lost 8 bases. CDR3: CSASPGTGWFLDEQFF. The CDR3 bases are TGCAGTGCTAGCCCCGGGACAGGGTGGTTTTTAGATGAGCAGTTCTTC.

Regarding this clonotype: A single base separates this from a much larger clone, so it may be a read error. This chain uses TRBV3-1 with TRBJ2-2; the match to TRBD2 covers 11 bases. Germline values: CDR1 LGHDT, CDR2 YNNKEL (reference sequence). CDR3 size: 19 residues. The CDR3 reads CATSQASYLAGGNTGELFF. The CDR3 nucleotides read TGTGCCACCAGCCAAGCTTCCTACCTAGCGGGAGGGAACACCGGGGAGCTGTTTTTT.

The CDR3 DNA follows: TGTGCCAGCAGTGACTCGATCCTGCGCGGGTCTCGCTATGGCTACACCTTC. Translating gives CASSDSILRGSRYGYTF. The chain employs TRBV6-4 and TRBJ1-2; D not resolved. V dropped 0 bases and J dropped 4 bases, with 18 bases sitting between them. This CDR3 region has 17 residues. CDR1 and CDR2 (germline): MRHNA, SNTAGT.

The chain employs TRBV25-1 and TRBJ2-3; possible D gene TRBD1, 5 bases. This CDR3 spans 14 amino acids. The ends were cut back, 1 base at V and 6 bases at J, with 11 bases in the middle. Germline V CDR1 and CDR2: MGHDK, SYGVNS. CDR3 DNA sequence: TGTGCCAGCAGTGAATGGGGCCTAGTGGATACGCAGTATTTT. It specifies CASSEWGLVDTQYF.

In its sample, this clonotype was seen a few times. The V call is TRBV5-1, the J call TRBJ2-1; a possible D gene is TRBD2 (5 bases). With 6 bases removed from V and 0 bases from J, the gap between germline ends came to 16 bases. CDR3 length: 16 amino acids. Per the germline V gene, CDR1 is SGHRS and CDR2 is YFSETQ. In DNA form, the CDR3 reads TGCGCCAGCACCCAACTCTCCGGGAACTCCTACAATGAGCAGTTCTTC. Protein: CASTQLSGNSYNEQFF.

The chain combines TRBV2 with TRBJ2-3; no clear D gene. CDR1 and CDR2 from the germline V gene are SNHLY and FYNNEI. The CDR3 runs 12 residues. Trimming removed 6 bases at V and 4 bases at J, with 8 bases between. CDR3 nucleotide sequence: TGTGCCAGCAGCACGGACCCAGATACGCAGTATTTT. Translating gives CASSTDPDTQYF. Complete variable domain (other parts from reference TRBV2 and TRBJ2-3): EPEVTQTPSHQVTQMGQEVILRCVPISNHLYFYWYRQILGQKVEFLVSFYNNEISEKSEIFDDQFSVERPDGSNFTLKIRSTKLEDSAMYFCASSTDPDTQYFGPGTRLTVL.

This clonotype was counted a few times. This sequence joins TRBV7-9 and TRBJ2-1; D gene unclear. The CDR3 loop spans 17 amino acids. Trimming removed 5 bases at V and 0 bases at J, with 17 bases between. In germline, CDR1 is SEHNR, CDR2 FQNEAQ (reference sequence). CDR3 sequence reads: CASSLDAGRSSYNEQFF. Written as DNA, the CDR3 is TGTGCCAGCAGCCTAGACGCTGGCAGAAGCTCCTACAATGAGCAGTTCTTC.

This clonotype was detected only a few times. This chain joins TRBV7-9 and TRBJ1-1, with 11 bases that match TRBD1. The length of the CDR3 is 15 residues. Germline CDR1 SEHNR, CDR2 FQNEAQ (reference sequence). V was clipped by 5 bases and J by 5 bases; unmatched bases: 7. In DNA, the CDR3 is TGTGCCAGCAGCGGACAGGGGGCGTTGGAAACTGAAGCTTTCTTT. Amino acids: CASSGQGALETEAFF.

This clonotype was counted only a few times. The chain recombines TRBV5-1 with TRBJ2-1, with D possibly TRBD1 on 6 matching bases. CDR1 is SGHRS, CDR2 YFSETQ, per germline. Trimming took off 1 base at V and 5 bases at J, with 13 bases between the two ends. CDR3 length: 15 residues. The DNA of the CDR3 is TGCGCCAGCAGCTTGCTACAGGGAAGTGACAATGAGCAGTTCTTC. Translation gives CASSLLQGSDNEQFF.

The V call is TRBV29-1, the J call TRBJ2-3; 9 nucleotides match TRBD1. V shed 7 bases, J shed 8 bases, and the junction held 16 bases outside the gene matches. The germline CDR1 and CDR2 sequences are SQVTM and ANQGSEA. The CDR3 has 15 residues. This CDR3 is CSGRRTGDTLGTQYF. Written as DNA, the CDR3 is TGCAGCGGACGTCGGACAGGGGATACACTCGGTACGCAGTATTTT.

A few counts support this clonotype. This chain joins TRBV24-1 and TRBJ2-5; TRBD2 agrees at 7 bases. This CDR3 has 19 amino acids. The V and J ends lost 2 bases and 2 bases, in that order; junction bases with no gene match: 16. Germline loops: CDR1 KGHDR, CDR2 SFDVKD. In DNA form, the CDR3 reads TGTGCCACCAGTGATTGGGCTCAAAGCGGGACCGAAAAGCAAGAGACCCAGTACTTC. Translated: CATSDWAQSGTEKQETQYF.